These 29 T cell receptor beta chains originate from one sample sequenced in a study of patients and donors after allogeneic stem cell transplantation. TCRdb fed the RT-PCR reads into MiXCR, producing one record per CDR3 protein. The table lists about 960,000 distinct CDR3 sequences, 15% to 20% of them singletons, with around 6% in the top ten. The material sequenced was blood, either unsorted or a sorted T cell fraction (not recorded which). These receptors were collected from a human donor who was either an allogeneic HSCT recipient or a stem cell or donor lymphocyte infusion donor (not recorded which). It is not recorded whose cells these are; they may come from a transplant donor.

The chain is built from TRBV5-1 and TRBJ1-2, with a weak D call TRBD1 (6 bases). CDR3 length: 16 residues. V gave up 2 bases and J gave up 5 bases, with 19 bases separating them. Germline CDR1 is SGHRS and CDR2 is YFSETQ. The CDR3 sequence: CASSFDRGGASYGYTF. CDR3 DNA: TGCGCCAGCAGCTTCGACCGGGGGGGCGCATCATATGGCTACACCTTC.

This clonotype was picked up a small number of times. The chain has TRBV3-1 and TRBJ1-6; TRBD1 might be the D (6 bases). V lost 0 bases, J lost 9 bases, and 12 bases lay in between. Germline V gene data show CDR1 as LGHDT and CDR2 as YNNKEL (reference sequence). This CDR3 spans 15 amino acids. This CDR3 reads CASSQEQGIGSPLHF. In DNA, the CDR3 is TGTGCCAGCAGCCAAGAACAGGGAATAGGTTCACCCCTCCACTTT.

This clonotype turned up a few times. This chain uses TRBV6-2 or TRBV6-3 with TRBJ2-1; TRBD1 might be the D (5 bases). V lost 5 bases and J lost 2, with 13 bases in between. The CDR3 consists of 15 residues. Germline values: CDR1 MNHEY, CDR2 SVGEGT. The CDR3 is CASSPRVAPYNEQFF. The CDR3 DNA reads TGTGCCAGCAGTCCCAGGGTAGCACCCTACAATGAGCAGTTCTTC.

This chain joins TRBV11-1 and TRBJ2-2, with TRBD2 identical over 8 bases. Germline CDR1 is SGHAT and CDR2 is FQDESV (reference sequence). After removal of 4 bases from V and 0 bases from J, the junction contained 16 bases not matched to a gene. CDR3 length equals 20 residues. The chain's CDR3 is CASSSPEPFGLASNTGELFF. Written as DNA, the CDR3 is TGTGCCAGCAGCTCCCCCGAACCCTTTGGACTAGCTTCGAACACCGGGGAGCTGTTTTTT. Variable domain in full (rest from reference TRBV11-1 and TRBJ2-2): EAEVAQSPRYKITEKSQAVAFWCDPISGHATLYWYRQILGQGPELLVQFQDESVVDDSQLPKDRFSAERLKGVDSTLKIQPAELGDSAMYLCASSSPEPFGLASNTGELFFGEGSRLTVL.

This clonotype was counted only a few times. V and J are TRBV4-1 and TRBJ1-4; unclear D gene. Trimming took off 0 bases at V and 8 bases at J, with 13 bases between the two ends. The CDR3 extends over 15 amino acids. Germline CDR1 is MGHRA and CDR2 is YSYEKL. The CDR3 protein is CASSQELGLDEKLFF. In nucleotides, the CDR3 is TGCGCCAGCAGCCAAGAACTGGGGTTAGACGAAAAACTGTTTTTT.

The chain's CDR3 is CASSTKTGAEEKLFF. The CDR3 DNA follows: TGTGCCAGCAGCACAAAAACAGGGGCGGAAGAAAAACTGTTTTTT. The rearrangement joins TRBV21-1 to TRBJ1-4; the tabulated D call, TRBD1, remains unverified against the DNA. TRBV21-1 is a listed pseudogene. This CDR3 comprises 15 residues.

There are a few counts of this clonotype. V is TRBV11-1 and J is TRBJ2-2; D may be TRBD1 (6 bases). The CDR3 loop spans 14 amino acids. The V and J ends lost 5 bases and 3 bases respectively, with 10 bases between them. The germline CDR1 and CDR2 sequences are SGHAT and FQDESV (reference sequence). The CDR3 loop reads CASSTGIDTGELFF. CDR3 nucleotides: TGTGCCAGCAGCACAGGGATCGACACCGGGGAGCTGTTTTTT.

This chain connects TRBV20-1 to TRBJ2-5; 8 nucleotides line up with TRBD1. The CDR3 runs to 14 residues. CDR1 DFQATT and CDR2 SNEGSKA come from the germline V gene (reference sequence). Unmatched junction bases numbered 5, after V lost 5 bases and J lost 0 bases. The CDR3 DNA reads as TGCAGTGCTTCGCGGACAGGGTACCAAGAGACCCAGTACTTC. Its translation is CSASRTGYQETQYF.

The gene calls are TRBV20-1 and TRBJ2-3; the D gene is possibly TRBD2 (7 bases). Trimming left V 4 bases short and J 0 bases short, with 23 bases between. Germline V CDR1 and CDR2: DFQATT, SNEGSKA (reference sequence). This CDR3 comprises 18 residues. In DNA, the CDR3 is TGCAGTGCTACCAGAAGTGGGGGGGCACCCATAAGCACAGATACGCAGTATTTT. This translates into CSATRSGGAPISTDTQYF.

This rearrangement joins TRBV20-1 to TRBJ2-7, with a possible D match to TRBD1 (7 bases). In germline, CDR1 is DFQATT, CDR2 SNEGSKA (reference sequence). This CDR3 has 15 amino acids. Trimming took off 2 bases at V and 4 bases at J, with 18 bases between the two ends. CDR3 in amino acids: CSARTGGTVRYEQYF. CDR3 nucleotide sequence: TGCAGTGCTAGAACCGGCGGGACAGTCAGGTACGAGCAGTACTTC.

In this sample, this clonotype turned up a few times. The chain couples TRBV11-2 to TRBJ2-3; D may be TRBD2 (6 bases). Germline V lookup: CDR1 SGHAT, CDR2 FQNNGV. V was shortened by 1 base and J by 4 bases, with 9 bases between the two germline ends. The CDR3 length is 14 residues. For the CDR3, the DNA is TGTGCCAGCAGCTTAGTTCCGGGGGCAGATACGCAGTATTTT. Its protein product is CASSLVPGADTQYF.

This chain joins TRBV29-1 and TRBJ2-5; TRBD1 aligns across 7 bases. V trimming: 6 bases; J trimming: 5 bases; junction bases outside the gene matches: 9. The germline CDR1 and CDR2 sequences are SQVTM and ANQGSEA. There are 13 residues in the CDR3. CDR3 in DNA: TGCAGCGTAGAGACAGGGTTTGGCGAGACCCAGTACTTC. Protein sequence: CSVETGFGETQYF.

This sequence joins TRBV29-1 and TRBJ2-5, with D maybe TRBD1 (6 bases). This CDR3 contains 16 residues. CDR1 is SQVTM and CDR2 is ANQGSEA in the germline V gene. V shed 2 bases and J shed 2 bases, with 18 bases lying between them. The chain's CDR3 is CSVESNRDKYQETQYF. The DNA for the CDR3 is TGCAGCGTTGAATCAAACCGGGACAAATATCAAGAGACCCAGTACTTC.

This clonotype occurred a few times. This chain uses TRBV30 with TRBJ1-1, with D tentatively TRBD1 (6 bases). The CDR3 sequence is 12 residues long. V lost 5 bases, J lost 1 base, and 8 bases lay in between. Germline V gene lookup returns CDR1 GTSNPN and CDR2 SVGIG (reference sequence). This CDR3 is CAWGQRNTEAFF. In DNA form, the CDR3 reads TGTGCCTGGGGACAGAGGAACACTGAAGCTTTCTTT.

The sample holds a few counts of this clonotype. Here the CDR3 reads CASSQGTGPRGNTEAFF. The CDR3 DNA follows: TGCGCCAGCAGCCAGGGGACAGGGCCCAGAGGGAACACTGAAGCTTTCTTT. The chain has TRBV4-3 and TRBJ1-1; 9 bases agree with TRBD1. Unmatched junction bases numbered 9, after V lost 3 bases and J lost 1 base. CDR3 length: 17 residues. CDR1 and CDR2 from the germline V gene are LGHNA and YSLEER.

This clonotype was observed a handful of times. The gene calls are TRBV5-6 and TRBJ2-2; 8 bases match TRBD1. The CDR3 runs to 16 residues. The J segment lost 4 bases and the V segment lost 2 bases, leaving 7 bases of the junction unmatched. In germline, CDR1 is SGHDT, CDR2 YYEEEE. The CDR3 region has the DNA TGTGCCAGCAGCTTCCTGACAGGGGCGAGCACCGGGGAGCTGTTTTTT. Its protein product is CASSFLTGASTGELFF. Based on the CDR3 plus reference TRBV5-6 and TRBJ2-2, the full variable domain is DAGVTQSPTHLIKTRGQQVTLRCSPKSGHDTVSWYQQALGQGPQFIFQYYEEEERQRGNFPDRFSGHQFPNYSSELNVNALLLGDSALYLCASSFLTGASTGELFFGEGSRLTVL.

There are a few counts of this clonotype. The chain carries TRBV29-1 and TRBJ1-5, with 8 bases that match TRBD1. Trimming removed 4 bases from V and 4 bases from J; junction bases left unmatched: 6. The CDR3 spans 14 residues. Germline loops: CDR1 SQVTM, CDR2 ANQGSEA. CDR3 sequence (DNA): TGCAGCGTTGGGACAGGGACTTTTAATCAGCCCCAGCATTTT. This gives the protein CSVGTGTFNQPQHF. Together with reference TRBV29-1 and TRBJ1-5, the CDR3 gives the full variable domain: SAVISQKPSRDICQRGTSLTIQCQVDSQVTMMFWYRQQPGQSLTLIATANQGSEATYESGFVIDKFPISRPNLTFSTLTVSNMSPEDSSIYLCSVGTGTFNQPQHFGDGTRLSIL.

This clonotype was counted only a few times. The V call is TRBV6-2 or TRBV6-3, the J call TRBJ1-1; no clear D. The CDR3 covers 15 residues. The V end was cut by 0 bases, the J end by 0 bases, with 8 bases between. The germline gives CDR1 MNHEY, CDR2 SVGEGT. CDR3 sequence: CASSYSMGLNTEAFF. Written as DNA, the CDR3 is TGTGCCAGCAGTTACTCGATGGGCTTGAACACTGAAGCTTTCTTT.

The V and J genes are TRBV9 and TRBJ2-1; D is uncertain. V gave up 3 bases and J gave up 8 bases, with 21 bases separating them. CDR1 is SGDLS, CDR2 YYNGEE, per germline. The CDR3 has 16 residues. The CDR3: CASSGSPGPTRDEQFF. The CDR3 nucleotides are TGTGCCAGCAGCGGTAGTCCCGGGCCCACCAGAGATGAGCAGTTCTTC.

There are a few counts of this clonotype. The chain couples TRBV10-3 to TRBJ2-3, with D unresolved. The germline V gene encodes CDR1 ENHRY and CDR2 SYGVKD. Trimming cost V 0 bases and J 5 bases, with 15 bases left between them. This CDR3 contains 16 residues. CDR3 sequence reads: CAISESSERGKDTQYF. In DNA form, the CDR3 reads TGTGCCATCAGTGAGTCTTCGGAAAGAGGTAAAGATACGCAGTATTTT.

This clonotype has just a few counts. This rearrangement joins TRBV12-3 or TRBV12-4 to TRBJ2-1, with D perhaps matching TRBD2 (6 bases). Trimming took 6 bases from V and 3 from J, leaving 18 bases between them. The CDR3 is made up of 16 amino acids. The DNA for the CDR3 is TGTGCCAGCAGCTCCCTCCGCGGGGCCCGCTACAATGAGCAGTTCTTC. Its protein is CASSSLRGARYNEQFF.

The chain carries TRBV5-1 and TRBJ2-3; D is unresolved. The V gene's germline CDR1 is SGHRS and CDR2 YFSETQ. CDR3 length: 14 amino acids. V was cut by 2 bases and J by 1 base, with 8 bases left in between. CDR3 nucleotide sequence: TGCGCCAGCAGCTTCTTTGGGGGCACAGATACGCAGTATTTT. Encoded protein: CASSFFGGTDTQYF.

J is TRBJ2-3 and V is TRBV24-1; maybe TRBD1 (6 bases). CDR1 KGHDR and CDR2 SFDVKD come from the germline V gene. The CDR3 contains 17 residues. V was clipped by 4 bases and J by 3 bases, with 19 bases between them. CDR3 protein: CATSELGQGILTDTQYF. For the CDR3, the DNA is TGTGCCACCAGTGAATTGGGCCAGGGGATCCTTACAGATACGCAGTATTTT.

J is TRBJ2-1 and V is TRBV9, with D maybe TRBD1 (5 bases). CDR1 SGDLS and CDR2 YYNGEE come from the germline V gene. The CDR3 is 16 residues long. Trimming cost V 1 base and J 8 bases, with 19 bases left between them. CDR3 in amino acids: CASSVLGQGRAYEQFF. Written as DNA, the CDR3 is TGTGCCAGCAGCGTACTCGGGCAGGGTAGGGCGTATGAGCAGTTCTTC.

This clonotype was observed a few times. V usage is TRBV7-2 and J usage is TRBJ2-5, with D perhaps matching TRBD2 (5 bases). The V gene's germline CDR1 is SGHTA and CDR2 FQGNSA. Trimming took off 5 bases at V and 2 bases at J, with 12 bases between the two ends. The CDR3 runs 14 residues. The CDR3 sequence: CASSMRRTQETQYF. DNA of the CDR3: TGTGCCAGCAGCATGCGACGGACTCAAGAGACCCAGTACTTC.

V and J are TRBV25-1 and TRBJ1-1; 7 bases match TRBD1. The junction had 2 bases not matched to a gene; V was cut back by 6 bases and J by 4 bases. Germline V lookup: CDR1 MGHDK, CDR2 SYGVNS. The CDR3 sequence is 12 residues long. CDR3 loop: CASRDRVTEAFF. Here the CDR3 DNA reads TGTGCCAGCAGAGACAGGGTCACTGAAGCTTTCTTT. Full variable domain (missing parts from reference TRBV25-1 and TRBJ1-1): EADIYQTPRYLVIGTGKKITLECSQTMGHDKMYWYQQDPGMELHLIHYSYGVNSTEKGDLSSESTVSRIRTEHFPLTLESARPSHTSQYLCASRDRVTEAFFGQGTRLTVV.

This clonotype was counted many times. The V and J genes are TRBV12-3 or TRBV12-4 and TRBJ2-7; TRBD1 matches 9 bases. V lost 3 bases, J lost 5 bases, and 5 bases stayed unmatched. CDR3 length: 14 amino acids. CDR3 region: CASSFRTGVHEQYF. The CDR3 DNA reads as TGTGCCAGCAGTTTTAGGACAGGGGTCCACGAGCAGTACTTC.

A word on this clonotype: A much larger clone differs by one base, so this may be a read error. This sequence joins TRBV25-1 and TRBJ1-2, with TRBD1 identical over 9 bases. Per the germline V gene, CDR1 is MGHDK and CDR2 is SYGVNS. The CDR3 is 13 amino acids. The junction had 4 bases not matched to a gene; V was cut back by 5 bases and J by 6 bases. The CDR3 coding sequence is TGTGCCAGCAGTATCGGGACAGGGAATGGCTACACCTTC. Protein: CASSIGTGNGYTF.

This clonotype turned up a few times. The chain recombines TRBV10-3 with TRBJ1-1; no clear D. Trimming removed 6 bases from V and 0 bases from J, with 8 bases in between. Germline values: CDR1 ENHRY, CDR2 SYGVKD. This CDR3 comprises 13 residues. CDR3 sequence reads: CAISKQLNTEAFF. The CDR3 nucleotides are TGTGCCATCAGCAAACAGCTGAACACTGAAGCTTTCTTT.